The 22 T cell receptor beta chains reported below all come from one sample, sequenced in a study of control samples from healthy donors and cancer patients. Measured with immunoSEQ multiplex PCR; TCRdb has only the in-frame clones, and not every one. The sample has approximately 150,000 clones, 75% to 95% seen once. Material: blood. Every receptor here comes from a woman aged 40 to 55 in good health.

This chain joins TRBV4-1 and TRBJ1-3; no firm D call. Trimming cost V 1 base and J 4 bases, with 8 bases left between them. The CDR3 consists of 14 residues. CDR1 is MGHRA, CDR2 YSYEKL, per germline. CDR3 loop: CASSQVPLGNTIYF. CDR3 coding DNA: TGCGCCAGCAGCCAAGTTCCGCTAGGAAACACCATATATTTT.

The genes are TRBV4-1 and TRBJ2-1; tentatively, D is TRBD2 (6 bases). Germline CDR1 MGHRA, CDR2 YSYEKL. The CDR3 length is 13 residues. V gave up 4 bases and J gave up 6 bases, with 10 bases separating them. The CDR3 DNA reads TGCGCCAGCAGCCCCGTGGAGGGCAATGAGCAGTTCTTC. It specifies CASSPVEGNEQFF.

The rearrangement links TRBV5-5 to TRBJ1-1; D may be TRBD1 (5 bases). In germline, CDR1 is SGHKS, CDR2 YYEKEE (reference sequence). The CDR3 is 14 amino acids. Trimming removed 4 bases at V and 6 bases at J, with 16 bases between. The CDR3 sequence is CASSPTGGHAEAFF. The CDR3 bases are TGTGCCAGCAGCCCCACTGGGGGTCACGCTGAAGCTTTCTTT.

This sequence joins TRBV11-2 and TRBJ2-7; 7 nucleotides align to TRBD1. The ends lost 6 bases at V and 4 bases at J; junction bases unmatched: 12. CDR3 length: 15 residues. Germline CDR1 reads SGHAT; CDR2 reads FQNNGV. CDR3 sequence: CASRKDRTTSYEQYF. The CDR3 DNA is TGTGCCAGCAGAAAGGACAGGACCACCTCGTACGAGCAGTACTTC.

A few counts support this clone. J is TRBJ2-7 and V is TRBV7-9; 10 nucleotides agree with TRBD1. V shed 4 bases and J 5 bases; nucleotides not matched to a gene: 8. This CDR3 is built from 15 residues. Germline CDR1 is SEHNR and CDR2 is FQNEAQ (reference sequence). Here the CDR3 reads CASSSPTGGRNEQYF. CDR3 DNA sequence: TGTGCCAGCAGCTCCCCGACAGGGGGCAGGAACGAGCAGTACTTC.

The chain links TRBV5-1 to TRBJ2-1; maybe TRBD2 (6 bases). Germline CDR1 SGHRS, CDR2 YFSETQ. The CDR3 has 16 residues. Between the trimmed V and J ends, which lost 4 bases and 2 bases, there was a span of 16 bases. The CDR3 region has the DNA TGCGCCAGCAGCGCCGCGACTAGGGTCGCCTACAATGAGCAGTTCTTC. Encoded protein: CASSAATRVAYNEQFF.

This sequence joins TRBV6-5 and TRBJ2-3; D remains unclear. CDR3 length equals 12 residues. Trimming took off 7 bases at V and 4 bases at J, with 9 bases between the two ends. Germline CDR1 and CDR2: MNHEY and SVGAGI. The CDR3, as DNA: TGTGCCAGCACACGAACCCCAGATACGCAGTATTTT. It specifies CASTRTPDTQYF.

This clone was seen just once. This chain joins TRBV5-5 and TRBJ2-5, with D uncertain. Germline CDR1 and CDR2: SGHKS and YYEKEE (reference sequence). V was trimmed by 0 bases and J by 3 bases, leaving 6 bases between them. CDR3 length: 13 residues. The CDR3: CASSLAEKETQYF. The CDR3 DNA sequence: TGTGCCAGCAGCTTGGCAGAGAAAGAGACCCAGTACTTC.

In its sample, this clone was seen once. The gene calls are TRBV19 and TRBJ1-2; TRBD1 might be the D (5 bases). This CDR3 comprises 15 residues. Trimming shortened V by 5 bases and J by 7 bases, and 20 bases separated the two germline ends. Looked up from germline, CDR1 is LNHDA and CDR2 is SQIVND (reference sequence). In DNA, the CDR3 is TGTGCCAGTAGTGAGACATGGGGGGAAAGGGGTGGCTACACCTTC. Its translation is CASSETWGERGGYTF.

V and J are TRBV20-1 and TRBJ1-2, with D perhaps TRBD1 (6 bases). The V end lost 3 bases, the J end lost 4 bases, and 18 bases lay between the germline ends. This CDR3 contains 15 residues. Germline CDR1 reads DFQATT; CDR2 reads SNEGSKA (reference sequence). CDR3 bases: TGCAGTGCTAGTAGACCAGGAGGGGGAGGCTATGGCTACACCTTC. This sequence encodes CSASRPGGGGYGYTF.

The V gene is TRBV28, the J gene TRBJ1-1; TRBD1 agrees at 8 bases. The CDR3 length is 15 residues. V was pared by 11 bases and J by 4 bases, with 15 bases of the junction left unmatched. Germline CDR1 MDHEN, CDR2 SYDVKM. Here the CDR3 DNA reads TGTGCCGAGAGGGGGCAGGGGGCGCCGGGCACTGAAGCTTTCTTT. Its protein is CAERGQGAPGTEAFF.

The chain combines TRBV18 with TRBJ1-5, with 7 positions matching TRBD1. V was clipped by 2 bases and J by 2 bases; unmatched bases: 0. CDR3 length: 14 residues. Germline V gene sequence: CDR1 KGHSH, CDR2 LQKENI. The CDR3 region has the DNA TGTGCCAGCTCACCAGGGACAGGCAATCAGCCCCAGCATTTT. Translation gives CASSPGTGNQPQHF.

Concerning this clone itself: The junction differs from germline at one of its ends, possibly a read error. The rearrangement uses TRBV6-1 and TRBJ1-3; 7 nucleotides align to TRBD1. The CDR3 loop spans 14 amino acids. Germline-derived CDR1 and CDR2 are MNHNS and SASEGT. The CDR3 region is CASSDPPGQRESRF. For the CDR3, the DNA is TGTGCCAGCAGTGACCCCCCGGGACAGAGGGAGTCTCGGTTT.

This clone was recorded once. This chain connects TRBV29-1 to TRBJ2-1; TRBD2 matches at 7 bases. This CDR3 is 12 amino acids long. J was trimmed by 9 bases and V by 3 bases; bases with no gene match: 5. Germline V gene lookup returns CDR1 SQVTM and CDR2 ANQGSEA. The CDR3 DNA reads TGCAGCGTTGAGTGGGGGGAGGGTGAGCAGTTCTTC. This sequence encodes CSVEWGEGEQFF.

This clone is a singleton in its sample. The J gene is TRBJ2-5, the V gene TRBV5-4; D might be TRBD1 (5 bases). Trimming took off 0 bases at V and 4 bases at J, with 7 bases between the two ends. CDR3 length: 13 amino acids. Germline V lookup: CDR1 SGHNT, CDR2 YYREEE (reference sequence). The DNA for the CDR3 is TGTGCCAGCAGCTTGGCTCAGGGAGAGACCCAGTACTTC. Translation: CASSLAQGETQYF.

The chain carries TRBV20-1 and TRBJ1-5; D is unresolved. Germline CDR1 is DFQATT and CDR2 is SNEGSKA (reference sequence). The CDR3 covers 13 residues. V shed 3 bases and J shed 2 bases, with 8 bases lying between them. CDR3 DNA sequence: TGCAGTGCTAGTACAAGCGGCAATCAGCCCCAGCATTTT. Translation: CSASTSGNQPQHF.

In DNA form, the CDR3 reads TGCGCCAGCAGTGAGACAGGGGAGAACATTCAGTACTTC. It is translated as CASSETGENIQYF. This chain joins TRBV10-1 and TRBJ2-4; TRBD1 matches at 7 bases. Per the germline V gene, CDR1 is WNHNN and CDR2 is SYGVQD (reference sequence). The CDR3 consists of 13 residues. The V gene end was trimmed by 2 bases and the J gene end by 7 bases; junction bases not matched to a gene: 2.

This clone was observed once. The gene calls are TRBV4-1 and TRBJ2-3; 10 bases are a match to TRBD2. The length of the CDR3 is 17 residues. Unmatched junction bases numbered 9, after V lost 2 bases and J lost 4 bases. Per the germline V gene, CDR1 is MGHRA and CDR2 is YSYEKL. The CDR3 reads CASSQPSERGGSDTQYF. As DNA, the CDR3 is TGCGCCAGCAGCCAACCTTCAGAGCGGGGGGGGTCAGATACGCAGTATTTT.

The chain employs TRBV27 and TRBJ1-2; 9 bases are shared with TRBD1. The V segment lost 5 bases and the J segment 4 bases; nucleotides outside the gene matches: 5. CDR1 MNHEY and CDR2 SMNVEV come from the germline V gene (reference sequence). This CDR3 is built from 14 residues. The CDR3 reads CASSTGTGPYGYTF. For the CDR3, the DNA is TGTGCCAGCAGTACCGGGACAGGGCCCTATGGCTACACCTTC.

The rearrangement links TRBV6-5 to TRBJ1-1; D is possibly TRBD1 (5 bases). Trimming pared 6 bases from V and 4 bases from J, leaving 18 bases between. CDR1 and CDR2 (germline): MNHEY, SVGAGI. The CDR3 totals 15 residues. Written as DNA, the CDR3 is TGTGCCAGCAGCCTACCCCAGGGTGGGACCACTGAAGCTTTCTTT. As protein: CASSLPQGGTTEAFF.

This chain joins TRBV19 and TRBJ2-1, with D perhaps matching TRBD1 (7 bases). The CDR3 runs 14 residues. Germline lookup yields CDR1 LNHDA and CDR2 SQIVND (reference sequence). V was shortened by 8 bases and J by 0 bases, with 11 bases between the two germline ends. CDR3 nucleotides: TGTGCCAGTCAGCAGGGGGGCTCCTACAATGAGCAGTTCTTC. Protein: CASQQGGSYNEQFF.

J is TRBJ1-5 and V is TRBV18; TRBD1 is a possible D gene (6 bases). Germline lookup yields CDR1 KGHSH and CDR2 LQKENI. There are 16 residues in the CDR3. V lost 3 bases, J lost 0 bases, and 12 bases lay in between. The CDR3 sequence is CASSPPGAASNQPQHF. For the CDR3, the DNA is TGTGCCAGCTCACCCCCAGGGGCGGCTAGCAATCAGCCCCAGCATTTT.